A single sample is the source of the 23 T cell receptor beta chains below, sequenced in a study of identical twins. A single record per CDR3 protein comes from TCRdb applying MiXCR to the 5' RACE reads. The repertoire includes about 490,000 distinct CDR3 sequences, around 15% of them detected once, and around 0.48% sits in the top ten. The same data also contributed to another study, on yellow fever vaccine responses in identical twins.

The sequencing sample was made of CD4+ T cells sorted from blood. The source is a woman between 18 and 29 years old in good health.

V usage is TRBV7-9 and J usage is TRBJ2-2; the D call may be TRBD1 or TRBD2 (5 bases each). The germline CDR1 and CDR2 sequences are SEHNR and FQNEAQ (reference sequence). The CDR3 has 14 amino acids. The V gene lost 4 bases and the J gene lost 7 bases, with 13 bases spanning the gap. CDR3 coding DNA: TGTGCCAGCAGCTCACCCGGGGCTGACGGGGAGCTGTTTTTT. Its protein product is CASSSPGADGELFF.

V is TRBV20-1 and J is TRBJ2-5, with D hard to call. The CDR3 runs 15 residues. Germline CDR1 is DFQATT and CDR2 is SNEGSKA (reference sequence). V shed 0 bases and J shed 2 bases, with 13 bases lying between them. CDR3 DNA: TGCAGTGCTAGAGATGTGGTAGTCCTACAAGAGACCCAGTACTTC. This sequence encodes CSARDVVVLQETQYF.

The chain recombines TRBV7-6 with TRBJ2-1; 7 bases agree with TRBD2. Germline assignment: CDR1 SGHVS and CDR2 FNYEAQ. V shed 5 bases and J 3 bases; nucleotides not matched to a gene: 7. CDR3 length equals 15 residues. The CDR3 region has the DNA TGTGCCAGCAGCCCCGGGACTAACGACTACAATGAGCAGTTCTTC. Translation: CASSPGTNDYNEQFF.

This clonotype was picked up a small number of times. The J gene is TRBJ2-1, the V gene TRBV6-5; no clear D. V was shortened by 2 bases and J by 0 bases, with 8 bases between the two germline ends. In germline, CDR1 is MNHEY, CDR2 SVGAGI. The CDR3 runs to 15 residues. CDR3 sequence reads: CASSYVPASYNEQFF. The CDR3 region has the DNA TGTGCCAGCAGTTACGTACCCGCCTCCTACAATGAGCAGTTCTTC.

This clonotype was found a few times. The genes are TRBV7-9 and TRBJ2-5, with 7 bases fitting TRBD2. CDR1 is SEHNR and CDR2 is FQNEAQ in the germline V gene (reference sequence). The V gene end was trimmed by 6 bases and the J gene end by 5 bases; junction bases not matched to a gene: 12. The CDR3 has 15 amino acids. DNA of the CDR3: TGTGCCAGCAGTTTCCGGGGGGAAGGGTTGGAGACCCAGTACTTC. Its protein is CASSFRGEGLETQYF.

V gene TRBV29-1 combines with J gene TRBJ2-2; no clear D gene. The V gene's germline CDR1 is SQVTM and CDR2 ANQGSEA. Trimming cost V 1 base and J 5 bases, with 11 bases left between them. This CDR3 comprises 14 residues. CDR3 coding DNA: TGCAGCGTTGAAGGACGGGTCGGAACCGGGGAGCTGTTTTTT. Translated: CSVEGRVGTGELFF.

This clonotype was counted between two and nine times. The chain employs TRBV4-1 and TRBJ1-1; D call uncertain. This CDR3 has 13 residues. The germline gives CDR1 MGHRA, CDR2 YSYEKL. V gave up 8 bases and J gave up 1 base, with 11 bases separating them. The CDR3 sequence is CASPRPENTEAFF. CDR3 DNA: TGCGCCAGCCCTAGGCCGGAGAACACTGAAGCTTTCTTT.

Details on this clonotype: A much larger clone sits a single nucleotide away, making a read error possible. The V gene is TRBV12-3 or TRBV12-4, the J gene TRBJ2-3; TRBD2 agrees at 8 bases. V trimming: 8 bases; J trimming: 0 bases; junction bases outside the gene matches: 4. The CDR3 sequence is 14 residues long. CDR3 protein: CASCSGASTDTQYF. The CDR3 coding sequence is TGTGCCAGCTGTAGCGGGGCTAGCACAGATACGCAGTATTTT.

The J gene is TRBJ2-3, the V gene TRBV29-1; the D gene is possibly TRBD2 (5 bases). Trimming removed 3 bases at V and 3 bases at J, with 13 bases between. The CDR3 consists of 14 residues. The germline V gene encodes CDR1 SQVTM and CDR2 ANQGSEA. In DNA form, the CDR3 reads TGCAGCGTTGACCGGGGTTGGTCAACAGATACGCAGTATTTT. Translation: CSVDRGWSTDTQYF.

This clonotype has only a few counts. The chain combines TRBV7-8 with TRBJ1-6, with 7 bases lining up with TRBD1. The length of the CDR3 is 14 residues. CDR1 is SGHVS and CDR2 is FQNEAQ in the germline V gene. V gave up 1 base and J gave up 10 bases; unmatched junction bases: 4. The CDR3 reads CASSLDRGSSPLHF. In nucleotides, the CDR3 is TGTGCCAGCAGCTTAGACAGGGGAAGCTCACCCCTCCACTTT.

This clonotype was picked up a small number of times. This sequence joins TRBV29-1 and TRBJ1-2, with 8 bases that match TRBD1. J lost 10 bases, V lost 1 base, and 5 bases had no gene match. The CDR3 has 12 amino acids. The germline CDR1 and CDR2 sequences are SQVTM and ANQGSEA. For the CDR3, the DNA is TGCAGCGTTGAAGCAGGGGGCCTCGACTACACCTTC. This encodes CSVEAGGLDYTF.

This clonotype was seen a single time. The gene calls are TRBV24-1 and TRBJ2-7; the match to TRBD1 covers 8 bases. J lost 4 bases, V lost 4 bases, and 14 bases had no gene match. The CDR3 has 17 residues. Germline CDR1 is KGHDR and CDR2 is SFDVKD. The CDR3 coding sequence is TGTGCCACCAGTGACAAGCCCACGACAGGGGTACGGTACGAGCAGTACTTC. It is translated as CATSDKPTTGVRYEQYF.

The chain combines TRBV11-2 with TRBJ2-5; possibly TRBD1 for D (5 bases). With 0 bases removed from V and 5 bases from J, the gap between germline ends came to 28 bases. CDR1 is SGHAT, CDR2 FQNNGV, per germline. The CDR3 is made up of 20 amino acids. The CDR3 reads CASSLDLFTGSFPKSETQYF. In DNA, the CDR3 is TGTGCCAGCAGCTTAGACTTATTTACAGGCAGCTTCCCGAAATCGGAGACCCAGTACTTC.

The rearrangement joins TRBV9 to TRBJ2-3; tentative D call: TRBD1 (6 bases). V was trimmed by 0 bases and J by 3 bases, leaving 8 bases between them. The CDR3 extends over 14 amino acids. In germline, CDR1 is SGDLS, CDR2 YYNGEE. The CDR3 here is CASSVGGTTDTQYF. For the CDR3, the DNA is TGTGCCAGCAGCGTAGGAGGGACAACAGATACGCAGTATTTT.

This clonotype turned up a few times. The chain couples TRBV12-3 or TRBV12-4 to TRBJ1-6; D is possibly TRBD1 (6 bases). V lost 1 base and J 7 bases, leaving 8 bases between the germline ends. The CDR3 has 14 amino acids. As DNA, the CDR3 is TGTGCCAGCAGTTTAGTGGACAGCAATTCACCCCTCCACTTT. It specifies CASSLVDSNSPLHF.

This clonotype was seen a handful of times. The chain joins TRBV2 to TRBJ2-7; D may match TRBD1 or TRBD2 (5 bases each). The CDR3 loop spans 14 amino acids. Germline V gives CDR1 SNHLY, CDR2 FYNNEI. V lost 3 bases and J 6 bases, leaving 15 bases between the germline ends. This CDR3 is CASSDVGARGEQYF. The CDR3 coding sequence is TGTGCCAGCAGTGACGTCGGGGCCCGCGGCGAGCAGTACTTC.

The V gene is TRBV24-1, the J gene TRBJ1-5; TRBD1 aligns across 11 bases. The CDR3 extends over 16 amino acids. The ends lost 4 bases at V and 3 bases at J; junction bases unmatched: 4. The germline CDR1 and CDR2 sequences are KGHDR and SFDVKD. The CDR3 protein is CATSERTGGFNQPQHF. The CDR3, as DNA: TGTGCCACCAGTGAAAGGACAGGGGGCTTCAATCAGCCCCAGCATTTT.

The chain's CDR3 is CASSLYGTARETQYF. The CDR3 DNA reads as TGCGCCAGCAGCCTATATGGGACAGCCCGGGAGACCCAGTACTTC. The chain employs TRBV4-1 and TRBJ2-5, with 7 nucleotides matching TRBD1. CDR3 length equals 15 residues. V lost 4 bases, J lost 5 bases, and 10 bases stayed unmatched. Germline CDR1 is MGHRA and CDR2 is YSYEKL.

Only a few counts were recorded for this clonotype. The V and J genes are TRBV7-2 and TRBJ2-1; D gene ambiguous. Between the trimmed V and J ends, which lost 5 bases and 9 bases, there was a span of 8 bases. Germline lookup yields CDR1 SGHTA and CDR2 FQGNSA. The CDR3 contains 11 residues. CDR3: CASSPRFEQFF. The DNA of the CDR3 is TGTGCCAGCAGCCCCCGATTTGAGCAGTTCTTC.

This chain links TRBV2 with TRBJ2-7; the D gene could be TRBD1 or TRBD2 (5 bases each). Germline CDR1 SNHLY, CDR2 FYNNEI. The CDR3 is 15 residues long. V lost 7 bases to trimming and J lost 5 bases, with 21 bases between them. The CDR3 loop reads CASKLPGTELHEQYV. CDR3 bases: TGTGCCAGCAAGCTCCCGGGGACGGAGCTCCACGAGCAGTACGTC.

This clonotype was picked up a small number of times. The chain employs TRBV6-5 and TRBJ1-1; D unclear. The CDR3 length is 14 residues. The germline V and J ends were trimmed by 0 bases and 7 bases, with 12 bases remaining between them. The germline V gene has CDR1 MNHEY and CDR2 SVGAGI. DNA for the CDR3: TGTGCCAGCAGTTACTCGTCCACAAATCATGAAGCTTTCTTT. Protein sequence: CASSYSSTNHEAFF.

There are a few counts of this clonotype. The genes are TRBV3-1 and TRBJ2-7; no firm D call. The CDR3 is made up of 15 amino acids. CDR1 LGHDT and CDR2 YNNKEL come from the germline V gene (reference sequence). V dropped 0 bases and J dropped 0 bases, with 9 bases sitting between them. The CDR3 nucleotides read TGTGCCAGCAGCCAAGATCGGGTCAGCTCCTACGAGCAGTACTTC. Residues: CASSQDRVSSYEQYF.

V gene TRBV5-1 combines with J gene TRBJ2-1, with 12 bases lining up with TRBD2. The J segment lost 6 bases and the V segment lost 4 bases, leaving 8 bases of the junction unmatched. The CDR3 is 16 amino acids. Germline CDR1 is SGHRS and CDR2 is YFSETQ. CDR3 loop: CASSPASGRVGNEQFF. The CDR3 DNA is TGCGCCAGCAGCCCCGCTAGCGGGAGGGTTGGCAATGAGCAGTTCTTC.